Presented here are 25 T cell receptor beta chains from one specimen sequenced in a study of cytomegalovirus exposure and HLA in healthy donors. 13 Jbeta primers and 60 Vbeta primers were used for the PCR. The repertoire was sequenced with immunoSEQ multiplex PCR; TCRdb's copy has only in-frame clones and lacks some. The sample includes under 200,000 clones, around three quarters of them seen just once. The sample taken for sequencing was PBMCs. The receptors stem from a woman aged 40 to 50 in good health and CMV-seronegative.

This CDR3 is CASSLSSARKPQHF. CDR3 nucleotides: TGTGCCAGCAGCTTAAGCTCGGCGAGGAAGCCCCAGCATTTT. This chain links TRBV7-9 with TRBJ1-5; no definite D call. This CDR3 has 14 residues. Per germline, CDR1 SEHNR and CDR2 FQNEAQ (reference sequence). V was trimmed by 2 bases and J by 8 bases, leaving 13 bases between them. Using reference TRBV7-9 and TRBJ1-5 for the parts outside the CDR3, the full variable domain is DTGVSQNPRHKITKRGQNVTFRCDPISEHNRLYWYRQTLGQGPEFLTYFQNEAQLEKSRLLSDRFSAERPKGSFSTLEIQRTEQGDSAMYLCASSLSSARKPQHFGDGTRLSIL.

This clone turned up a few times. The genes are TRBV5-1 and TRBJ1-1, with D possibly TRBD1 on 6 matching bases. Trimming took 3 bases from V and 0 from J, leaving 9 bases between them. The CDR3 runs to 14 residues. The V gene's germline CDR1 is SGHRS and CDR2 YFSETQ. The DNA for the CDR3 is TGCGCCAGCAGCTCAGGGGCAGTGAACACTGAAGCTTTCTTT. It yields the protein CASSSGAVNTEAFF.

The chain uses TRBV7-9 and TRBJ1-2, with 9 bases that match TRBD1. V gave up 5 bases and J gave up 3 bases; unmatched junction bases: 10. The CDR3 has 16 amino acids. In germline, CDR1 is SEHNR, CDR2 FQNEAQ (reference sequence). CDR3 loop: CASSASGTGIYYGYTF. CDR3 nucleotides: TGTGCCAGCAGCGCATCCGGGACAGGGATTTACTATGGCTACACCTTC.

The V and J genes are TRBV6-1 and TRBJ2-1; 7 nucleotides agree with TRBD1. The CDR3 length is 14 residues. Germline lookup yields CDR1 MNHNS and CDR2 SASEGT. V gave up 3 bases and J gave up 10 bases; unmatched junction bases: 9. This CDR3 reads CASSDKGADREQFF. The CDR3 DNA follows: TGTGCCAGCAGTGATAAGGGGGCCGACAGAGAGCAGTTCTTC.

V gene TRBV5-1 combines with J gene TRBJ2-7, with D possibly being TRBD1 (6 bases). This CDR3 comprises 14 residues. The germline gives CDR1 SGHRS, CDR2 YFSETQ. With 3 bases removed from V and 2 bases from J, the gap between germline ends came to 12 bases. Here the CDR3 reads CASSSRTDTYEQYF. CDR3 DNA sequence: TGCGCCAGCAGCTCCCGGACAGACACCTACGAGCAGTACTTC.

V usage is TRBV7-2 and J usage is TRBJ1-4; 8 bases align to TRBD1. The CDR3 spans 14 residues. Germline CDR1 SGHTA, CDR2 FQGNSA. The J segment lost 8 bases and the V segment lost 4 bases, leaving 6 bases of the junction unmatched. The CDR3 reads CASSWSRDREKLFF. In DNA form, the CDR3 reads TGTGCCAGCAGCTGGTCCCGGGACAGGGAAAAACTGTTTTTT.

The chain combines TRBV18 with TRBJ1-1, with TRBD1 as a possible D gene (5 bases). Germline CDR1 is KGHSH and CDR2 is LQKENI. The CDR3 runs 15 residues. The V end lost 3 bases, the J end lost 0 bases, and 11 bases lay between the germline ends. CDR3 coding DNA: TGTGCCAGCTCACCGGGGCAGCTGATGAACACTGAAGCTTTCTTT. Amino acid sequence: CASSPGQLMNTEAFF.

This chain uses TRBV9 with TRBJ2-7, with a weak D call TRBD1 (6 bases). From germline, CDR1 is SGDLS and CDR2 YYNGEE. The V end was cut by 2 bases, the J end by 2 bases, with 14 bases between. The CDR3 sequence is 15 residues long. CDR3 sequence (DNA): TGTGCCAGCAGCGTTAACTCACAGGGCCCCTACGAGCAGTACTTC. It translates to CASSVNSQGPYEQYF.

The chain combines TRBV6-5 with TRBJ1-1, with D possibly matching TRBD1 (5 bases). CDR1 is MNHEY and CDR2 is SVGAGI in the germline V gene. V was shortened by 7 bases and J by 5 bases, with 17 bases between the two germline ends. The length of the CDR3 is 14 residues. CDR3 amino acids: CASTKRGVGTEAFF. The CDR3 DNA reads TGTGCCAGCACCAAACGGGGGGTAGGGACTGAAGCTTTCTTT.

The gene calls are TRBV18 and TRBJ2-3; D possibly corresponds to TRBD2 (5 bases). CDR1 is KGHSH, CDR2 LQKENI, per germline. V was shortened by 6 bases and J by 6 bases, with 10 bases between the two germline ends. This CDR3 is 12 amino acids long. CDR3 DNA sequence: TGTGCCAGCTCTCCCACTAGGGATACGCAGTATTTT. This codes for CASSPTRDTQYF.

V and J are TRBV5-1 and TRBJ1-4; a possible D gene is TRBD1 (6 bases). Germline assignment: CDR1 SGHRS and CDR2 YFSETQ. Trimming took 1 base from V and 8 from J, leaving 12 bases between them. The CDR3 is 14 amino acids. The DNA for the CDR3 is TGCGCCAGCAGCTTGTTCTCAGGGGAGGAAAAACTGTTTTTT. Protein sequence: CASSLFSGEEKLFF.

The V gene is TRBV19, the J gene TRBJ2-7; tentative D call: TRBD2 (6 bases). Germline V CDR1 and CDR2: LNHDA, SQIVND (reference sequence). The V end was cut by 6 bases, the J end by 3 bases, with 12 bases between. The CDR3 totals 13 residues. The CDR3 sequence is CASRTPGDYEQYF. CDR3 DNA sequence: TGTGCCAGTAGAACCCCGGGGGACTACGAGCAGTACTTC.

This clone has a single count. The V call is TRBV5-4, the J call TRBJ1-2; 8 bases match TRBD1. V lost 3 bases and J lost 3; bases outside the gene matches: 10. Germline CDR1 and CDR2: SGHNT and YYREEE (reference sequence). This CDR3 region has 16 residues. The DNA of the CDR3 is TGTGCCAGCAGCTCGGGCCAGGGGGCAGGGGACTATGGCTACACCTTC. Its protein is CASSSGQGAGDYGYTF.

This clone was detected a few times. The V call is TRBV27, the J call TRBJ2-1; D call uncertain. The germline gives CDR1 MNHEY, CDR2 SMNVEV (reference sequence). The ends were cut back, 4 bases at V and 0 bases at J, with 16 bases in the middle. This CDR3 spans 17 amino acids. In DNA form, the CDR3 reads TGTGCCAGCAGTTGGCAGGATCCCTTAAGCTCCTACAATGAGCAGTTCTTC. It is translated as CASSWQDPLSSYNEQFF.

The J gene is TRBJ2-7, the V gene TRBV28; D is possibly TRBD2 (6 bases). The V and J ends lost 3 bases and 2 bases respectively, with 11 bases between them. The CDR3 has 14 residues. Germline CDR1 reads MDHEN; CDR2 reads SYDVKM. CDR3: CASSLAGPTYEQYF. The CDR3 coding sequence is TGTGCCAGCAGTTTGGCGGGGCCCACCTACGAGCAGTACTTC.

The chain combines TRBV9 with TRBJ1-1; D uncertain. The V end lost 5 bases, the J end lost 0 bases, and 5 bases lay between the germline ends. Per the germline V gene, CDR1 is SGDLS and CDR2 is YYNGEE. This CDR3 has 12 residues. The CDR3 is CASSDLNTEAFF. The DNA for the CDR3 is TGTGCCAGCAGTGACTTGAACACTGAAGCTTTCTTT.

V and J are TRBV19 and TRBJ2-3; no firm D call. From germline, CDR1 is LNHDA and CDR2 SQIVND (reference sequence). CDR3 length: 13 amino acids. V gave up 5 bases and J gave up 6 bases, with 12 bases separating them. CDR3 amino acids: CASSPRIGDTQYF. The CDR3 nucleotides are TGTGCCAGTAGTCCGCGGATTGGGGATACGCAGTATTTT.

This sequence joins TRBV19 and TRBJ1-1; 8 nucleotides line up with TRBD1. The V gene end was trimmed by 2 bases and the J gene end by 10 bases; junction bases not matched to a gene: 3. The CDR3 has 12 amino acids. Per the germline V gene, CDR1 is LNHDA and CDR2 is SQIVND (reference sequence). The CDR3: CASSIHRGSAFF. Written as DNA, the CDR3 is TGTGCCAGTAGTATACACAGGGGGTCAGCTTTCTTT. Looking up the rest from reference TRBV19 and TRBJ1-1 gives the full variable domain: DGGITQSPKYLFRKEGQNVTLSCEQNLNHDAMYWYRQDPGQGLRLIYYSQIVNDFQKGDIAEGYSVSREKKESFPLTVTSAQKNPTAFYLCASSIHRGSAFFGQGTRLTVV.

J is TRBJ1-2 and V is TRBV5-4; perhaps TRBD1 as D (5 bases). CDR1 and CDR2 from the germline V gene are SGHNT and YYREEE (reference sequence). Trimming took off 4 bases at V and 8 bases at J, with 12 bases between the two ends. This CDR3 is built from 12 residues. The CDR3 DNA is TGTGCCAGCAGCCTGGGACTTAAGGGCTACACCTTC. This encodes CASSLGLKGYTF. The complete variable domain, with remaining parts taken from reference TRBV5-4 and TRBJ1-2, reads ETGVTQSPTHLIKTRGQQVTLRCSSQSGHNTVSWYQQALGQGPQFIFQYYREEENGRGNFPPRFSGLQFPNYSSELNVNALELDDSALYLCASSLGLKGYTFGSGTRLTVV.

This chain joins TRBV4-1 and TRBJ1-3; D is possibly TRBD1 (5 bases). This CDR3 has 15 amino acids. The germline V gene has CDR1 MGHRA and CDR2 YSYEKL. V gave up 1 base and J gave up 0 bases, with 7 bases separating them. The CDR3 DNA is TGCGCCAGCAGCCAAGGACAGCTCTCTGGAAACACCATATATTTT. Its protein product is CASSQGQLSGNTIYF.

This clone was recorded only once. This sequence joins TRBV7-2 and TRBJ1-2, with a possible D match to TRBD1 (6 bases). V gave up 5 bases and J gave up 5 bases, with 12 bases separating them. Germline V gives CDR1 SGHTA, CDR2 FQGNSA. The CDR3 is 13 residues long. The CDR3 region has the DNA TGTGCCAGCAGCCCGGAGACAGGATATGGCTACACCTTC. Amino acids: CASSPETGYGYTF. Full variable domain (remainder filled in from reference TRBV7-2 and TRBJ1-2): GAGVSQSPSNKVTEKGKDVELRCDPISGHTALYWYRQSLGQGLEFLIYFQGNSAPDKSGLPSDRFSAERTGGSVSTLTIQRTQQEDSAVYLCASSPETGYGYTFGSGTRLTVV.

This rearrangement joins TRBV29-1 to TRBJ1-1; 9 bases line up with TRBD1. Germline CDR1 reads SQVTM; CDR2 reads ANQGSEA. The CDR3 contains 17 residues. The junction had 11 bases not matched to a gene; V was cut back by 0 bases and J by 3 bases. This CDR3 is CSVEEGRDRDRDTEAFF. The CDR3 coding sequence is TGCAGCGTTGAAGAGGGGAGGGACAGGGACCGGGACACTGAAGCTTTCTTT.

The chain joins TRBV10-2 to TRBJ2-7; D is undetermined. V was clipped by 5 bases and J by 0 bases, with 14 bases between them. Germline loops: CDR1 WSHSY, CDR2 SAAADI. This CDR3 region has 15 residues. The CDR3 sequence: CASSPFLGSSYEQYF. CDR3 DNA sequence: TGCGCCAGCAGTCCCTTCTTGGGCAGCTCCTACGAGCAGTACTTC.

This clone was detected only once. This rearrangement joins TRBV6-1 to TRBJ2-4; maybe TRBD2 (6 bases). The length of the CDR3 is 16 residues. The germline V gene has CDR1 MNHNS and CDR2 SASEGT. The germline V and J ends were trimmed by 4 bases and 1 base, with 14 bases remaining between them. The CDR3 loop reads CASSGGGLAAKNIQYF. The DNA of the CDR3 is TGTGCCAGCAGTGGCGGAGGGCTAGCGGCCAAAAACATTCAGTACTTC.

The J gene is TRBJ2-7, the V gene TRBV5-1, with 8 bases identical to TRBD1. The J segment lost 0 bases and the V segment lost 4 bases, leaving 12 bases of the junction unmatched. The CDR3 is made up of 17 amino acids. From germline, CDR1 is SGHRS and CDR2 YFSETQ. The CDR3 loop reads CASSPTTGQVSSYEQYF. The CDR3 DNA reads TGCGCCAGCAGCCCGACTACGGGACAGGTTAGCTCCTACGAGCAGTACTTC.